One sample yielded the 12 T cell receptor beta chains listed below, sequenced in a study of HIV-infected patients and healthy controls. TCRdb processed the 5' RACE reads anew with MiXCR; each CDR3 protein has one entry. The profile shows tens of thousands of distinct CDR3 sequences, about 17% of them singletons. Sequencing input: CD4+ T cells from blood. The receptors shown here come from a human donor in good health.

There are a few counts of this clonotype. The gene calls are TRBV20-1 and TRBJ2-4, with 7 bases matching TRBD2. The ends lost 0 bases at V and 1 base at J; junction bases unmatched: 9. Per germline, CDR1 DFQATT and CDR2 SNEGSKA (reference sequence). The CDR3 is 17 amino acids. CDR3 DNA: TGCAGTGCTAGAGATCACGGGCTAGCGGATGCCAAAAACATTCAGTACTTC. Its translation: CSARDHGLADAKNIQYF.

This clonotype was seen only a few times. V and J are TRBV7-2 and TRBJ2-4; TRBD1 matches 10 bases. The CDR3 contains 20 residues. Trimming cost V 2 bases and J 1 base; bases outside gene matches: 14. Germline V gene data show CDR1 as SGHTA and CDR2 as FQGNSA. CDR3 nucleotides: TGTGCCAGCAGCTTACTCCAGTCGGGACAGGGGTCTGGGGCCAAAAACATTCAGTACTTC. It specifies CASSLLQSGQGSGAKNIQYF.

The table lists this clonotype with many counts. The J gene is TRBJ1-2, the V gene TRBV28; weak D call: TRBD1 (5 bases). Per the germline V gene, CDR1 is MDHEN and CDR2 is SYDVKM. There are 11 residues in the CDR3. The V gene lost 11 bases and the J gene lost 6 bases, with 13 bases spanning the gap. This CDR3 is CASGGVNGYTF. CDR3 DNA sequence: TGTGCCTCCGGGGGGGTGAATGGCTACACCTTC.

The chain joins TRBV6-6 to TRBJ2-1; 12 nucleotides line up with TRBD1. The J segment lost 8 bases and the V segment lost 4 bases, leaving 9 bases of the junction unmatched. CDR3 size: 16 residues. The germline V gene has CDR1 MNHNY and CDR2 SVGAGI (reference sequence). CDR3: CASSFNSGTGGDEQFF. The CDR3 DNA reads as TGTGCCAGCAGTTTCAATTCCGGGACAGGGGGCGATGAGCAGTTCTTC.

This chain uses TRBV20-1 with TRBJ2-1, with TRBD2 identical over 7 bases. The germline V gene encodes CDR1 DFQATT and CDR2 SNEGSKA (reference sequence). Trimming at V came to 0 bases and at J to 3 bases, leaving 8 bases not matched to a gene. This CDR3 is 16 amino acids long. The CDR3 is CSARDVGRGNYNEQFF. In DNA form, the CDR3 reads TGCAGTGCTAGAGATGTCGGGCGGGGGAACTACAATGAGCAGTTCTTC.

The rearrangement joins TRBV7-2 to TRBJ1-5; D not certain. Between the trimmed V and J ends, which lost 1 base and 1 base, there was a span of 8 bases. From germline, CDR1 is SGHTA and CDR2 FQGNSA. The CDR3 is 15 amino acids. CDR3 coding DNA: TGTGCCAGCAGCTTAGTAGGGCAAAGCAATCAGCCCCAGCATTTT. As protein: CASSLVGQSNQPQHF.

The rearrangement links TRBV18 to TRBJ2-7; 7 bases align to TRBD2. This CDR3 contains 16 residues. The V segment lost 2 bases and the J segment 1 base; nucleotides outside the gene matches: 8. Per germline, CDR1 KGHSH and CDR2 LQKENI. CDR3 in DNA: TGTGCCAGCTCACCAAAGGGAGGGTTCGAGTCCTACGAGCAGTACTTC. It specifies CASSPKGGFESYEQYF.

This clonotype was seen a handful of times. The chain has TRBV6-2 or TRBV6-3 and TRBJ2-3, with 12 bases that match TRBD2. V lost 7 bases and J lost 5; bases outside the gene matches: 1. The CDR3 contains 13 residues. In germline, CDR1 is MNHEY, CDR2 SVGEGT. CDR3 sequence: CASKGLAGDTQYF. CDR3 DNA: TGTGCCAGCAAGGGACTAGCGGGAGATACGCAGTATTTT.

This clonotype was counted many times. The rearrangement joins TRBV5-5 to TRBJ2-7; D uncertain. CDR1 is SGHKS and CDR2 is YYEKEE in the germline V gene (reference sequence). Between the trimmed V and J ends, which lost 4 bases and 0 bases, there was a span of 17 bases. The CDR3 contains 16 residues. CDR3 nucleotide sequence: TGTGCCAGCAGCATCAGTTTCGGCAGCAGCTCCTACGAGCAGTACTTC. It specifies CASSISFGSSSYEQYF.

This clonotype was observed many times. V and J are TRBV2 and TRBJ1-1, with D unresolved. There are 13 residues in the CDR3. Trimming cost V 4 bases and J 6 bases, with 12 bases left between them. Germline CDR1 is SNHLY and CDR2 is FYNNEI. The DNA of the CDR3 is TGTGCCAGCAGTGTGGGAGCCGGCCCTGAAGCTTTCTTT. Encoded protein: CASSVGAGPEAFF.

This clonotype counts as medium-sized (0.01 to 0.1%). This sequence joins TRBV5-1 and TRBJ1-1; 7 bases line up with TRBD1. Trimming removed 0 bases from V and 1 base from J; junction bases left unmatched: 3. This CDR3 contains 15 residues. Germline assignment: CDR1 SGHRS and CDR2 YFSETQ. DNA for the CDR3: TGCGCCAGCAGCTTGGGACAGGGTTCGAACACTGAAGCTTTCTTT. The encoded protein is CASSLGQGSNTEAFF. The complete variable domain, with remaining parts taken from reference TRBV5-1 and TRBJ1-1, reads KAGVTQTPRYLIKTRGQQVTLSCSPISGHRSVSWYQQTPGQGLQFLFEYFSETQRNKGNFPGRFSGRQFSNSRSEMNVSTLELGDSALYLCASSLGQGSNTEAFFGQGTRLTVV.

This clonotype occurred many times. The chain has TRBV20-1 and TRBJ1-6, with D uncertain. The CDR3 totals 15 residues. V was trimmed by 3 bases and J by 5 bases, leaving 14 bases between them. CDR1 and CDR2 (germline): DFQATT, SNEGSKA (reference sequence). In DNA form, the CDR3 reads TGCAGTGCTAGCGTAGCGTTGGCGGATAATTCACCCCTCCACTTT. It translates to CSASVALADNSPLHF.